The sequence of this T cell receptor beta chain was determined in a study of blood T cell repertoires in COVID-19. TCRdb's table, derived via immunoSEQ multiplex PCR, lists solely in-frame clones and lacks some. The repertoire holds about 350,000 clones, with about nine tenths as singletons. Enrolment of Seattle patients took place during active infection, and they were followed longitudinally. Germline CDR1 reads KGHSH; CDR2 reads LQKENI. The CDR3 has 16 amino acids. The junction had 9 bases not matched to a gene; V was cut back by 3 bases and J by 5 bases. V gene TRBV18 combines with J gene TRBJ1-5, with 8 bases fitting TRBD1. The receptor's source is a woman aged 60-75 years with COVID-19, enrolled during active disease. The source material was peripheral blood. For the CDR3, the DNA is TGTGCCAGCTCACCGGTTCAAGCAGGGGGCCATCAGCCCCAGCATTTT. It yields the protein CASSPVQAGGHQPQHF.